This TCR beta chain was retrieved from a study of blood T cell repertoires in COVID-19 (dated by TCRdb to between 2020 and 2021). A note on the overall study: Samples from collaborators originated in the United States, Italy and Spain and spanned both the acute and convalescent phases of COVID-19. A freely available public database, intended as a resource for researchers studying the immune response to SARS-CoV-2, is where the repertoires were released. The prospective study material was composed of cDNA or gDNA derived from T cells, B-cell-depleted T cells, or PBMCs. A de-identified subject ID, COVID-19 status, age in years and sex were almost always included in the sample metadata. Subjects who had been exposed to COVID-19, were actively infected with it, or had recovered from it provided the deeply sampled blood TCRbeta repertoires that made up the dataset. Where available, HLA class I and class II types were obtained from metadata supplied by the sample provider rather than from assay-based typing. The samples were drawn from two sources: the first 160 participants of the ongoing ImmuneRACE study, and some 1,300 subjects contributed by 6 global collaborators.

TCRbeta CDR3 regions were amplified from genomic DNA by means of the immunoSEQ Assay, a bias-controlled multiplex PCR. As for the original processing: Nucleated cell counts per sample were estimated from amplification of reference gene primers within the assay. To quantify the absolute abundance of each unique TCRbeta CDR3 rearrangement, sequence reads were collapsed and filtered. For each sample, productive Simpson clonality was calculated as the square root of Simpson's diversity index over productive rearrangements. This is the immuneACCESS table as TCRdb keeps it, with only in-frame sequences that have V and J called. A part of the clones is gone; compared with another copy, unresolved V genes explain less than half, and the rest is unexplained. That table is the source of V, J and clone size, and D and trimming were worked out from the DNA. This sample has around 250,000 clones in its table, and approximately 91% of those were observed once. More than 1% of the sample belongs to the ten largest clones.

Reading from cysteine to phenylalanine, the CDR3 counts 16 amino acids. The retained sequence is limited to the CDR3, 48 bases, with the frame set at the first base. Trimming removed 3 bases from V and 6 bases from J, leaving 15 bases between the germline ends. Taken from the germline V gene (reference sequence), the CDR1 and CDR2 loops are LNHDA and SQIVND. General conclusions and limits of the study: Clinical and demographic metadata were provided uncurated, with the amount varying by source and participant.

With regard to this clone: Its recognized antigen is unknown. Base-call qualities are not available, and no considerably larger clone is one nucleotide away.

Enrolling through a virtual design, the prospective study's participants ranged in age from roughly 18 to 89 years and lived across 24 United States geographic areas. In the prospective study, cohorts were assigned on the basis of participant-reported clinical history obtained from a screening survey and a study questionnaire. Each participant in the prospective study had whole blood, serum and a nasopharyngeal or oropharyngeal swab collected by mobile phlebotomists. Prospective study participants could optionally give additional blood draws and questionnaires over a roughly 2-month period. Before DNA extraction, blood samples from the prospective study were shipped at room temperature or frozen.

Material: PBMCs or T cells enriched from blood (not recorded which). This TCR came from a human donor in a cohort exposed to, infected with or recovered from COVID-19 (not recorded which). The donor label of this sample is uncertain. The sequence joins TRBV19 to TRBJ1-6; too little of a D gene remains to name it. The DNA sequence follows: TGTGCCAGTAGTATCCCCGGGAGAGGTCCTAATTCACCCCTCCACTTT. Its translation reads: CASSIPGRGPNSPLHF.